These 21 T cell receptor beta chains originate from one sample sequenced in a study of T cells in localized non-small cell lung cancer. Assay: immunoSEQ multiplex PCR; the TCRdb copy retains only in-frame clones and omits some. The sample carries about 59,000 clones, approximately 90% recorded once. Sequenced material: peripheral blood, taken before any cancer treatment. The receptors here all came from a man aged 35-75 years with stage I squamous cell lung carcinoma.

This sequence joins TRBV4-3 and TRBJ2-1, with 11 nucleotides matching TRBD2. The CDR3 sequence is 19 residues long. Germline-derived CDR1 and CDR2 are LGHNA and YSLEER. V gave up 4 bases and J gave up 1 base; unmatched junction bases: 12. CDR3 in DNA: TGCGCCAGCAGCCGGAGGGTAGCGGGAGGGCCGGGGTCCTACAATGAGCAGTTCTTC. This encodes CASSRRVAGGPGSYNEQFF.

J is TRBJ2-7 and V is TRBV27, with D tentatively TRBD1 or TRBD2 (5 bases each). Germline assignment: CDR1 MNHEY and CDR2 SMNVEV (reference sequence). The CDR3 runs 13 residues. Trimming removed 9 bases at V and 6 bases at J, with 18 bases between. The chain's CDR3 is CASGGPGRSEQYF. The CDR3 DNA sequence: TGTGCCAGTGGAGGCCCAGGGAGATCCGAGCAGTACTTC.

The genes are TRBV6-5 and TRBJ2-3; D remains unclear. The CDR3 runs 14 residues. With 0 bases removed from V and 4 bases from J, the gap between germline ends came to 8 bases. Germline assignment: CDR1 MNHEY and CDR2 SVGAGI. DNA for the CDR3: TGTGCCAGCAGTTACTCAGGTAGCCCAGATACGCAGTATTTT. Translating it yields CASSYSGSPDTQYF.

The J gene is TRBJ2-7, the V gene TRBV15; a possible D gene is TRBD2 (6 bases). V shed 3 bases and J shed 0 bases, with 12 bases lying between them. In germline, CDR1 is LNHNV, CDR2 YYDKDF (reference sequence). This CDR3 is 15 amino acids long. The CDR3 loop reads CATSSRSGSSYEQYF. CDR3 sequence (DNA): TGTGCCACCAGCAGCCGTAGCGGAAGCTCCTACGAGCAGTACTTC.

The chain recombines TRBV2 with TRBJ2-3; 8 nucleotides align to TRBD1. Germline trimming cut 7 bases from V and 6 bases from J; bases unmatched to any gene: 12. Germline V CDR1 and CDR2: SNHLY, FYNNEI. This CDR3 spans 15 amino acids. CDR3 nucleotides: TGTGCCAGCAATACCGGGACAGGCATTGCGGATACGCAGTATTTT. This translates into CASNTGTGIADTQYF.

J is TRBJ2-2 and V is TRBV27; TRBD2 matches at 12 bases. Germline V gene lookup returns CDR1 MNHEY and CDR2 SMNVEV (reference sequence). This CDR3 region has 21 residues. The trim removed 2 bases at V and 4 bases at J, leaving 17 bases unmatched. CDR3 in amino acids: CASSLNPGLAGFRRGTGELFF. As DNA, the CDR3 is TGTGCCAGCAGTTTAAATCCGGGACTAGCGGGTTTCCGGCGGGGCACCGGGGAGCTGTTTTTT.

The CDR3 DNA reads as TGTGCCAGCAGTTTATTGGGGACAGGGGCGCGGGGCGAGCAGTTCTTC. Translating it yields CASSLLGTGARGEQFF. The chain has TRBV28 and TRBJ2-1, with 10 bases fitting TRBD1. The CDR3 is made up of 16 amino acids. Germline-derived CDR1 and CDR2 are MDHEN and SYDVKM. Germline trimming cut 1 base from V and 10 bases from J; bases unmatched to any gene: 10.

V is TRBV28 and J is TRBJ2-7; 9 bases line up with TRBD1. With 6 bases clipped from V and 4 bases from J, the junction kept 10 bases outside the gene matches. The CDR3 sequence is 15 residues long. Germline V lookup: CDR1 MDHEN, CDR2 SYDVKM. CDR3 region: CASSQTGTGRYEQYF. The CDR3 DNA reads as TGTGCCAGCAGCCAGACCGGGACAGGGAGGTACGAGCAGTACTTC.

The gene calls are TRBV2 and TRBJ2-1, with 12 bases identical to TRBD1. V lost 6 bases, J lost 8 bases, and 5 bases stayed unmatched. Germline CDR1 reads SNHLY; CDR2 reads FYNNEI. The CDR3 consists of 14 residues. The CDR3 loop reads CASSGTGGTDEQFF. The CDR3 DNA is TGTGCCAGCAGCGGGACAGGGGGCACAGATGAGCAGTTCTTC.

The chain combines TRBV5-1 with TRBJ1-1; perhaps TRBD1 as D (6 bases). V lost 0 bases to trimming and J lost 6 bases, with 15 bases between them. The germline V gene encodes CDR1 SGHRS and CDR2 YFSETQ. The length of the CDR3 is 15 residues. As DNA, the CDR3 is TGCGCCAGCAGCTTGGCCACGGGGGGCGTCTCTGAAGCTTTCTTT. Translated: CASSLATGGVSEAFF.

The chain joins TRBV15 to TRBJ2-1; D perhaps matches TRBD2 (6 bases). V lost 8 bases and J lost 2, with 13 bases in between. The CDR3 covers 14 residues. Germline CDR1 is LNHNV and CDR2 is YYDKDF (reference sequence). CDR3 nucleotides: TGTGCCACCGACCGGGGCGGGACCTACAATGAGCAGTTCTTC. It translates to CATDRGGTYNEQFF.

The chain carries TRBV4-2 and TRBJ2-7; TRBD1 matches at 8 bases. Germline trimming cut 5 bases from V and 2 bases from J; bases unmatched to any gene: 8. In germline, CDR1 is LGHNA, CDR2 YNFKEQ. CDR3 length: 15 residues. The CDR3 bases are TGTGCCAGCAGCACAACCGGGACAGGAGCCTACGAGCAGTACTTC. Protein product: CASSTTGTGAYEQYF.

The CDR3 sequence is CASSKSGEQFF. The DNA of the CDR3 is TGTGCCAGTAGTAAAAGTGGTGAGCAGTTCTTC. The J gene is TRBJ2-1, the V gene TRBV19; the D is unclear. The CDR3 contains 11 residues. Germline loops: CDR1 LNHDA, CDR2 SQIVND (reference sequence). Trimming shortened V by 4 bases and J by 9 bases, and 7 bases separated the two germline ends.

V usage is TRBV7-2 and J usage is TRBJ2-3; possible D gene TRBD2, 5 bases. CDR1 is SGHTA, CDR2 FQGNSA, per germline. The CDR3 loop spans 15 amino acids. V gave up 5 bases and J gave up 2 bases, with 14 bases separating them. CDR3 sequence (DNA): TGTGCCAGCAGCCCCGTGAGCGGATTCACAGATACGCAGTATTTT. Translation gives CASSPVSGFTDTQYF.

The chain combines TRBV2 with TRBJ1-5; D is perhaps TRBD1 (6 bases). Trimming removed 7 bases from V and 3 bases from J, with 13 bases in between. CDR1 is SNHLY, CDR2 FYNNEI, per germline. The CDR3 runs 14 residues. The CDR3 protein is CASTSRDTNQPQHF. CDR3 coding DNA: TGTGCCAGCACATCCCGGGACACCAATCAGCCCCAGCATTTT.

This sequence joins TRBV5-1 and TRBJ2-3, with D possibly matching TRBD2 (6 bases). This CDR3 contains 16 residues. Trimming left V 4 bases short and J 4 bases short, with 19 bases between. Per germline, CDR1 SGHRS and CDR2 YFSETQ. CDR3 region: CASSPWDFGGSDTQYF. CDR3 in DNA: TGCGCCAGCAGCCCCTGGGACTTCGGTGGGTCAGATACGCAGTATTTT.

The V and J genes are TRBV5-1 and TRBJ1-2; 9 bases are shared with TRBD1. After removal of 1 base from V and 5 bases from J, the junction contained 6 bases not matched to a gene. Per the germline V gene, CDR1 is SGHRS and CDR2 is YFSETQ. The CDR3 sequence is 15 residues long. The CDR3 DNA reads as TGCGCCAGCAGCTTGACCCGGACAGGGGATTATGGCTACACCTTC. This translates into CASSLTRTGDYGYTF.

This rearrangement joins TRBV19 to TRBJ1-2; D not resolved. The CDR3 contains 16 residues. Looked up from germline, CDR1 is LNHDA and CDR2 is SQIVND (reference sequence). Between the trimmed V and J ends, which lost 7 bases and 0 bases, there was a span of 18 bases. CDR3 sequence: CASTTDGEISNYGYTF. CDR3 coding DNA: TGTGCCAGTACCACCGACGGGGAAATCTCTAACTATGGCTACACCTTC.

This sequence joins TRBV11-1 and TRBJ2-7, with D possibly being TRBD1 (5 bases). V gave up 2 bases and J gave up 4 bases, with 15 bases separating them. The CDR3 spans 15 residues. Germline CDR1 and CDR2: SGHAT and FQDESV (reference sequence). CDR3 sequence (DNA): TGTGCCAGCAGCTTAACGATGCAGGGCGTTTACGAGCAGTACTTC. Its translation: CASSLTMQGVYEQYF. Using reference TRBV11-1 and TRBJ2-7 for the parts outside the CDR3, the full variable domain is EAEVAQSPRYKITEKSQAVAFWCDPISGHATLYWYRQILGQGPELLVQFQDESVVDDSQLPKDRFSAERLKGVDSTLKIQPAELGDSAMYLCASSLTMQGVYEQYFGPGTRLTVT.

The rearrangement joins TRBV19 to TRBJ2-2, with D unresolved. Trimming stripped 7 bases from V and 3 bases from J, with 15 bases between. CDR3 length: 15 residues. Germline V gives CDR1 LNHDA, CDR2 SQIVND (reference sequence). For the CDR3, the DNA is TGTGCCAGTACCCCCCCGGGTTTAGACACCGGGGAGCTGTTTTTT. This translates into CASTPPGLDTGELFF.

The chain uses TRBV5-1 and TRBJ2-7; TRBD1 matches 9 bases. The CDR3 sequence is 14 residues long. Losses at the gene ends were 4 bases for V and 2 bases for J; bases not matched to a gene: 4. Germline V gene sequence: CDR1 SGHRS, CDR2 YFSETQ. CDR3 DNA sequence: TGCGCCAGCAGCACGACAGGGGGAGCCTACGAGCAGTACTTC. The encoded protein is CASSTTGGAYEQYF.